This TCR beta chain came from a study of breast tumors, draining lymph nodes, adjacent tissues. General observations from the study: Luminal-like breast cancer showed significantly greater tumor-nontumor repertoire similarity than basal-like breast cancer did. Data only fit, rather than demonstrated, lymph node origin of most tumor T cells. Compared with lymph nodes, tumors were less diverse; compared with nontumor tissue, more.

TCRdb re-derived calls from the multiplex PCR reads in MiXCR, one entry per CDR3 protein. Of about 200,000 distinct CDR3 sequences detected, 30% to 40% appear once; the ten largest clones hold roughly 4%. Axillary draining lymph nodes of breast cancer patients supplied the node samples. There are 15 residues in the CDR3. Germline V CDR1 and CDR2: MNHEY, SMNVEV (reference sequence). With 5 bases removed from V and 4 bases from J, the gap between germline ends came to 12 bases. There are many counts of this clonotype. The antigen remains undetermined. Sequencing input: axillary lymph node tissue. This sequence was found in a female donor with breast cancer. Some clones in this sample may be carry-over from other donors' samples. The genes are TRBV27 and TRBJ1-6; D gene unclear. This CDR3 reads CASSPRTVYNSPLHF. CDR3 bases: TGTGCCAGCAGTCCGCGGACGGTGTATAATTCACCCCTCCACTTT.